The next 24 T cell receptor beta chains were all read from a single sample in a study of low-dose radiotherapy and immunotherapy resistance in tumors (dated by TCRdb to 2021 to 2024). This specimen's time point label, interpreted: before trial treatment. The instrument was an Illumina HiSeq 2500. Superscript III and a set of TRAV- and TRBV-specific primers were used to synthesize first-strand cDNA, so that both TCRalpha and TCRbeta chains were covered. TCRs were amplified with Phusion for 20 to 25 PCR cycles, with a constant-region primer paired with the adapter attached to the V primers. In TCRdb, the public reads were trimmed at Q25 with fastp and aligned with MiXCR, with productive beta chains retained. Entries are consolidated by CDR3 protein sequence, retaining the most common genes and DNA. The sample records 35,000 to 50,000 distinct CDR3 sequences, roughly 31% of which are singletons. 3.7% of the sample rests with the top ten.

The source material was PBMCs, sampled before treatment. The receptors stem from a male donor with gallbladder cancer.

The V gene is TRBV4-3, the J gene TRBJ2-5, with 7 bases lining up with TRBD2. V lost 3 bases, J lost 5 bases, and 9 bases stayed unmatched. From germline, CDR1 is LGHNA and CDR2 YSLEER. The CDR3 has 15 residues. The CDR3 DNA is TGCGCCAGCAGCCAGCGCGGGGGAGCCGGGGAGACCCAGTACTTC. This codes for CASSQRGGAGETQYF.

This clonotype was seen many times. The rearrangement joins TRBV20-1 to TRBJ2-7, with D tentatively TRBD1 (6 bases). The CDR3 runs 14 residues. The V end lost 5 bases, the J end lost 6 bases, and 20 bases lay between the germline ends. Germline V gene lookup returns CDR1 DFQATT and CDR2 SNEGSKA (reference sequence). The CDR3: CSAGRDILPGEQYF. CDR3 nucleotide sequence: TGCAGTGCTGGCCGGGACATCCTTCCGGGCGAGCAGTACTTC.

The V call is TRBV6-2 or TRBV6-3, the J call TRBJ2-7; TRBD1 matches 7 bases. The V gene end was trimmed by 0 bases and the J gene end by 5 bases; junction bases not matched to a gene: 7. Per the germline V gene, CDR1 is MNHEY and CDR2 is SVGEGT. CDR3 length: 15 amino acids. The CDR3 DNA sequence: TGTGCCAGCAGTTACTCACAGGGGACAATCCACGAGCAGTACTTC. This codes for CASSYSQGTIHEQYF.

This chain links TRBV27 with TRBJ1-5, with TRBD1 matching 7 bases. There are 15 residues in the CDR3. Trimming at V came to 6 bases and at J to 6 bases, leaving 11 bases not matched to a gene. Per germline, CDR1 MNHEY and CDR2 SMNVEV (reference sequence). The CDR3 is CASRAETGTTQPQHF. The CDR3 DNA follows: TGTGCCAGCAGGGCGGAGACAGGGACCACTCAGCCCCAGCATTTT.

This clonotype has ten or more counts. CDR3 residues: CSARDREGVVNEQYF. The CDR3 coding sequence is TGCAGTGCTAGAGATCGGGAAGGGGTGGTGAACGAGCAGTACTTC. V gene TRBV20-1 combines with J gene TRBJ2-7; D is tentatively TRBD1 or TRBD2 (5 bases each). V was cut by 0 bases and J by 5 bases, with 17 bases left in between. The V gene's germline CDR1 is DFQATT and CDR2 SNEGSKA (reference sequence). This CDR3 spans 15 amino acids.

This clonotype was recorded at least ten times. The rearrangement joins TRBV7-9 to TRBJ2-2; D is ambiguous. This CDR3 spans 14 amino acids. V was trimmed by 7 bases and J by 4 bases, leaving 13 bases between them. Germline CDR1 reads SEHNR; CDR2 reads FQNEAQ (reference sequence). This CDR3 reads CASTDPTGTGELFF. The DNA of the CDR3 is TGTGCCAGCACCGATCCGACCGGCACCGGGGAGCTGTTTTTT.

CDR3 in amino acids: CASIGSTDTQYF. In DNA, the CDR3 is TGTGCCAGCATCGGGAGCACAGATACGCAGTATTTT. V gene TRBV2 combines with J gene TRBJ2-3; no clear D. The V end lost 7 bases, the J end lost 0 bases, and 5 bases lay between the germline ends. The CDR3 spans 12 residues. Germline values: CDR1 SNHLY, CDR2 FYNNEI.

Regarding this clonotype: A far larger clone is just one base off, so this is likely a read error. The DNA for the CDR3 is TGTGCCAGCAGTTCCCCCGGGACAGGGATTAGGAATGAGCAGTTCTTC. Translating gives CASSSPGTGIRNEQFF. This sequence joins TRBV6-6 and TRBJ2-1; TRBD1 aligns across 9 bases. The trim removed 4 bases at V and 7 bases at J, leaving 11 bases unmatched. The CDR3 sequence is 16 residues long. Germline V CDR1 and CDR2: MNHNY, SVGAGI (reference sequence).

This clonotype was seen more than once but under ten times. The chain couples TRBV28 to TRBJ2-1; 9 positions agree with TRBD2. Trimming cost V 7 bases and J 7 bases; bases outside gene matches: 14. Per the germline V gene, CDR1 is MDHEN and CDR2 is SYDVKM. This CDR3 is built from 16 residues. CDR3 nucleotides: TGTGCCAGCAAGTCTATAGCGGGAGTGTACCGAAATGAGCAGTTCTTC. It yields the protein CASKSIAGVYRNEQFF.

This clonotype appeared many times. V gene TRBV24-1 combines with J gene TRBJ2-1; 7 bases align to TRBD2. CDR1 and CDR2 (germline): KGHDR, SFDVKD. V lost 1 base, J lost 4 bases, and 6 bases stayed unmatched. This CDR3 is 16 amino acids long. The CDR3 DNA is TGTGCCACCAGTGATTTTCTGAGCGGGGCTTACAATGAGCAGTTCTTC. This encodes CATSDFLSGAYNEQFF.

This clonotype was recorded at least ten times. The chain couples TRBV29-1 to TRBJ2-5, with a possible D match to TRBD1 (6 bases). The CDR3 sequence is 15 residues long. The ends were cut back, 3 bases at V and 1 base at J, with 15 bases in the middle. Germline V CDR1 and CDR2: SQVTM, ANQGSEA. CDR3 amino acids: CSVDPMTGPQETQYF. The CDR3, as DNA: TGCAGCGTTGACCCTATGACAGGTCCCCAAGAGACCCAGTACTTC.

This clonotype was seen repeatedly, ten times or more. V is TRBV18 and J is TRBJ1-1, with a possible D match to TRBD1 (5 bases). This CDR3 spans 14 amino acids. The V and J ends lost 5 bases and 1 base respectively, with 11 bases between them. Germline V CDR1 and CDR2: KGHSH, LQKENI. The CDR3 region is CASSMGPRNTEAFF. The CDR3 DNA is TGTGCCAGCTCAATGGGACCTAGGAACACTGAAGCTTTCTTT.

This clonotype was observed many times. The CDR3 DNA sequence: TGTGCCAGCAGTCGGCCTCAAGAACGTTCACCCCTCCACTTT. Amino acid sequence: CASSRPQERSPLHF. The J gene is TRBJ1-6, the V gene TRBV25-1; no clear D. This CDR3 contains 14 residues. The germline CDR1 and CDR2 sequences are MGHDK and SYGVNS. V lost 5 bases and J lost 9, with 14 bases in between.

This clonotype appeared many times. The chain employs TRBV20-1 and TRBJ2-3, with D tentatively TRBD1 or TRBD2 (5 bases each). The CDR3 has 14 residues. Per germline, CDR1 DFQATT and CDR2 SNEGSKA (reference sequence). The V end was cut by 0 bases, the J end by 1 base, with 8 bases between. The chain's CDR3 is CSAREGRRTDTQYF. CDR3 DNA sequence: TGCAGTGCTAGAGAGGGACGGCGCACAGATACGCAGTATTTT.

The rearrangement joins TRBV20-1 to TRBJ1-5; the D is unclear. Germline V gene sequence: CDR1 DFQATT, CDR2 SNEGSKA (reference sequence). The CDR3 is 14 amino acids. The ends were cut back, 6 bases at V and 0 bases at J, with 12 bases in the middle. CDR3 region: CSARKGVSNQPQHF. Here the CDR3 DNA reads TGCAGTGCGAGAAAGGGAGTTAGCAATCAGCCCCAGCATTTT.

This clonotype was picked up many times. The CDR3, as DNA: TGTGCCAGAAGCCCGCCGAGGAGGGCAAATGAAAAACTGTTTTTT. Translation: CARSPPRRANEKLFF. V is TRBV5-3 and J is TRBJ1-4; D remains unclear. TRBV5-3 is known as an ORF, though its function is uncertain. V was trimmed by 4 bases and J by 5 bases, leaving 15 bases between them. CDR3 length: 15 residues.

This clonotype occurred many times. The genes are TRBV2 and TRBJ2-6, with D perhaps assigned TRBD1 or TRBD2 (6 bases each). The germline V gene has CDR1 SNHLY and CDR2 FYNNEI. The CDR3 is 18 residues long. The V end lost 4 bases, the J end lost 2 bases, and 18 bases lay between the germline ends. CDR3 coding DNA: TGTGCCAGCAGTGTTCTCGGGGGCTCTATAACTGGGGCCAACGTCCTGACTTTC. It codes for CASSVLGGSITGANVLTF. The full variable domain, in which reference TRBV2 and TRBJ2-6 provide the parts outside the CDR3, is EPEVTQTPSHQVTQMGQEVILRCVPISNHLYFYWYRQILGQKVEFLVSFYNNEISEKSEIFDDQFSVERPDGSNFTLKIRSTKLEDSAMYFCASSVLGGSITGANVLTFGAGSRLTVL.

This clonotype was detected many times. The rearrangement links TRBV5-5 to TRBJ1-2, with D hard to call. The CDR3 loop spans 13 amino acids. Trimming pared 0 bases from V and 8 bases from J, leaving 11 bases between. In germline, CDR1 is SGHKS, CDR2 YYEKEE (reference sequence). The CDR3 DNA reads TGTGCCAGCAGCTTGGGCCACCCGTTGGGCTACACCTTC. Translated, it gives CASSLGHPLGYTF.

The chain combines TRBV5-1 with TRBJ1-5; 8 bases are a match to TRBD1. This CDR3 comprises 15 residues. The germline V gene has CDR1 SGHRS and CDR2 YFSETQ. The V segment lost 3 bases and the J segment 4 bases; nucleotides outside the gene matches: 6. The CDR3 sequence: CASSSGGDRNQPQHF. For the CDR3, the DNA is TGCGCCAGCAGCTCTGGGGGGGACAGGAATCAGCCCCAGCATTTT.

This clonotype occurred many times. The V gene is TRBV7-9, the J gene TRBJ2-3; D remains unclear. The CDR3 is 15 amino acids. The V gene lost 5 bases and the J gene lost 4 bases, with 16 bases spanning the gap. Germline-derived CDR1 and CDR2 are SEHNR and FQNEAQ (reference sequence). CDR3 coding DNA: TGTGCCAGCAGCGACACCCAGTCAATGGCAGATACGCAGTATTTT. Its protein product is CASSDTQSMADTQYF.

The sample holds many counts of this clonotype. The chain is built from TRBV7-8 and TRBJ2-7; D is undetermined. Germline CDR1 is SGHVS and CDR2 is FQNEAQ. V was clipped by 1 base and J by 2 bases, with 9 bases between them. The CDR3 has 14 residues. CDR3 coding DNA: TGTGCCAGCAGCTTAGGAGGACGCACCTACGAGCAGTACTTC. Its translation: CASSLGGRTYEQYF.

V is TRBV5-1 and J is TRBJ2-6, with D maybe TRBD2 (7 bases). Germline CDR1 SGHRS, CDR2 YFSETQ. Trimming took 4 bases from V and 3 from J, leaving 17 bases between them. This CDR3 comprises 17 residues. The CDR3 reads CASSPEGGRGGANVLTF. The CDR3 coding sequence is TGCGCCAGCAGCCCGGAGGGGGGGCGCGGTGGGGCCAACGTCCTGACTTTC.

Concerning this clonotype itself: Only one base separates this from a far larger clonotype, so it likely reflects a read error. The CDR3 region is CASSYTSFNEQYF. The CDR3 DNA follows: TGTGCCAGCAGTTACACAAGTTTCAATGAGCAGTACTTC. This sequence joins TRBV6-2 or TRBV6-3 and TRBJ2-4; D gene uncertain. Germline V gene sequence: CDR1 MNHEY, CDR2 SVGEGT. The CDR3 is 13 residues long. V gave up 2 bases and J gave up 13 bases, with 15 bases separating them.

This clonotype was observed at least ten times. The chain uses TRBV7-2 and TRBJ1-1, with D perhaps matching TRBD1 (5 bases). From germline, CDR1 is SGHTA and CDR2 FQGNSA. This CDR3 comprises 14 residues. Trimming pared 5 bases from V and 3 bases from J, leaving 13 bases between. CDR3 protein: CASSPAGGYTEAFF. CDR3 nucleotide sequence: TGTGCCAGCAGCCCCGCGGGGGGGTACACTGAAGCTTTCTTT.